This entry features one T cell receptor (beta chain) sequence. This same CDR3 is encoded by further DNA sequences in the sample. Per the study methods: Amplification of reference gene primers was used by the study to estimate nucleated cell counts. Repertoires were generated with immunoSEQ multiplex PCR, while TCRdb's copy carries only in-frame clones and drops some. V, J and clone size are those of that table, while D and trimming were read from the DNA. The sample contains about 350,000 clones, around 90% of which appear only once. These data are taken from a study of blood T cell repertoires in COVID-19. Study-wide context: The United States, Italy and Spain provided the acute and convalescent COVID-19 samples.

With 0 bases removed from V and 3 bases from J, the gap between germline ends came to 6 bases. The CDR3 totals 13 residues. Germline CDR1 is SGHRS and CDR2 is YFSETQ. The receptor was isolated from a woman aged 60-70 years with COVID-19, enrolled during active disease. The sample consisted of peripheral blood. V gene TRBV5-1 combines with J gene TRBJ2-5; D not certain. CDR3 in amino acids: CASSLAGKETQYF. For the CDR3, the DNA is TGCGCCAGCAGCTTGGCTGGCAAAGAGACCCAGTACTTC.